The 18 T cell receptor beta chains in this list originate from one sample, sequenced in a study of ipilimumab plus nivolumab after autologous stem cell transplantation. Generated by immunoSEQ multiplex PCR, the TCRdb table keeps only in-frame clones and is missing some. Of around 20,000 clones in the sample, more than 60% are singletons; the top ten hold around 20%. The sample here was PBMCs, taken in a trial of ipilimumab plus nivolumab as post-transplant consolidation. The receptor set was obtained from a male donor with diffuse large B-cell lymphoma.

This sequence joins TRBV10-1 and TRBJ1-1; TRBD1 agrees at 9 bases. CDR3 length: 15 amino acids. The germline CDR1 and CDR2 sequences are WNHNN and SYGVQD (reference sequence). The J segment lost 3 bases and the V segment lost 6 bases, leaving 8 bases of the junction unmatched. The chain's CDR3 is CASRTPGQGYTEAFF. The CDR3 DNA is TGCGCCAGCAGGACCCCGGGACAGGGCTACACTGAAGCTTTCTTT.

The genes are TRBV5-1 and TRBJ2-3; maybe TRBD2 (6 bases). This CDR3 has 15 residues. CDR1 and CDR2 (germline): SGHRS, YFSETQ. Trimming took off 4 bases at V and 0 bases at J, with 12 bases between the two ends. The chain's CDR3 is CASSGRLESTDTQYF. The CDR3 DNA reads TGCGCCAGCAGCGGAAGACTAGAGAGCACAGATACGCAGTATTTT.

The chain has TRBV2 and TRBJ2-3; D remains unclear. V shed 6 bases and J shed 4 bases, with 11 bases lying between them. The CDR3 has 13 amino acids. Germline CDR1 is SNHLY and CDR2 is FYNNEI. Here the CDR3 DNA reads TGTGCCAGCAGATCCCTGGGGTCAGATACGCAGTATTTT. This codes for CASRSLGSDTQYF.

The chain combines TRBV28 with TRBJ2-5, with 10 bases identical to TRBD2. Germline CDR1 is MDHEN and CDR2 is SYDVKM. The CDR3 is 15 residues long. Trimming removed 7 bases from V and 2 bases from J; junction bases left unmatched: 7. Here the CDR3 reads CASTRPSGGQETQYF. The CDR3 DNA sequence: TGTGCCAGCACCCGGCCTAGCGGGGGACAAGAGACCCAGTACTTC. Based on the CDR3 plus reference TRBV28 and TRBJ2-5, the full variable domain is DVKVTQSSRYLVKRTGEKVFLECVQDMDHENMFWYRQDPGLGLRLIYFSYDVKMKEKGDIPEGYSVSREKKERFSLILESASTNQTSMYLCASTRPSGGQETQYFGPGTRLLVL.

J is TRBJ1-6 and V is TRBV28, with 8 bases lining up with TRBD1. The CDR3 is made up of 12 amino acids. CDR1 and CDR2 from the germline V gene are MDHEN and SYDVKM. The V segment lost 7 bases and the J segment 18 bases; nucleotides outside the gene matches: 11. The CDR3 sequence is CASNTQGVNHHF. CDR3 DNA: TGTGCCAGCAACACACAGGGGGTCAACCACCACTTT.

This chain uses TRBV19 with TRBJ1-2; D possibly corresponds to TRBD1 (6 bases). Germline V CDR1 and CDR2: LNHDA, SQIVND (reference sequence). This CDR3 has 13 amino acids. Trimming removed 1 base at V and 4 bases at J, with 7 bases between. Here the CDR3 DNA reads TGTGCCAGTAGTATAGGACAGGCCTATGGCTACACCTTC. It yields the protein CASSIGQAYGYTF.

The rearrangement uses TRBV2 and TRBJ2-5; 11 bases agree with TRBD2. Trimming took 2 bases from V and 2 from J; bases not matched to a gene: 16. CDR3 length equals 20 residues. The germline gives CDR1 SNHLY, CDR2 FYNNEI. The CDR3 bases are TGTGCCAGCAGTGAAATTTTGACCGGGCTAGCGGGGGGCACACAAGAGACCCAGTACTTC. Its translation: CASSEILTGLAGGTQETQYF.

To note about this clone: The sample holds other DNA sequences that translate to the same CDR3. The chain employs TRBV2 and TRBJ1-3; D not certain. V lost 5 bases and J 0 bases, leaving 11 bases between the germline ends. CDR1 and CDR2 from the germline V gene are SNHLY and FYNNEI. CDR3 length: 15 residues. The CDR3 DNA sequence: TGTGCCAGCAGTCCGGACGGGCGCTCTGGAAACACCATATATTTT. Protein sequence: CASSPDGRSGNTIYF. Combining the CDR3 with reference TRBV2 and TRBJ1-3 gives the whole variable domain EPEVTQTPSHQVTQMGQEVILRCVPISNHLYFYWYRQILGQKVEFLVSFYNNEISEKSEIFDDQFSVERPDGSNFTLKIRSTKLEDSAMYFCASSPDGRSGNTIYFGEGSWLTVV.

The chain couples TRBV9 to TRBJ2-1, with 10 bases fitting TRBD2. Looked up from germline, CDR1 is SGDLS and CDR2 is YYNGEE. The CDR3 consists of 18 residues. V lost 0 bases, J lost 13 bases, and 19 bases stayed unmatched. The CDR3: CASSVAGLAGANLGDQFF. The DNA for the CDR3 is TGTGCCAGCAGCGTAGCTGGCCTAGCGGGGGCCAACTTAGGGGATCAGTTCTTC.

The chain combines TRBV5-1 with TRBJ2-2; 10 positions match TRBD1. Unmatched junction bases numbered 11, after V lost 3 bases and J lost 6 bases. Germline V gene lookup returns CDR1 SGHRS and CDR2 YFSETQ. The CDR3 contains 17 residues. The CDR3 DNA reads as TGCGCCAGCAGCTCCCTTAAGACAGGGGGCGAGGCCGGGGAGCTGTTTTTT. Amino acid sequence: CASSSLKTGGEAGELFF.

The chain is built from TRBV6-1 and TRBJ2-5; D is uncertain. Germline assignment: CDR1 MNHNS and CDR2 SASEGT. V lost 8 bases and J lost 1, with 8 bases in between. CDR3 length: 12 residues. The CDR3 DNA reads as TGTGCCAGCCTGGGATCCCAAGAGACCCAGTACTTC. The encoded protein is CASLGSQETQYF.

The V gene is TRBV5-1, the J gene TRBJ1-6; D ambiguous. Looked up from germline, CDR1 is SGHRS and CDR2 is YFSETQ. Trimming removed 6 bases from V and 0 bases from J, with 13 bases in between. The CDR3 has 16 residues. The CDR3 loop reads CASKPPESSYNSPLHF. CDR3 sequence (DNA): TGCGCCAGCAAGCCTCCGGAGAGCTCCTATAATTCACCCCTCCACTTT.

The chain carries TRBV7-8 and TRBJ1-2; D possibly corresponds to TRBD1 (6 bases). CDR1 SGHVS and CDR2 FQNEAQ come from the germline V gene. V lost 5 bases and J 7 bases, leaving 11 bases between the germline ends. The CDR3 totals 12 residues. The CDR3 spells CASSPGTFGYTF. The CDR3 nucleotides are TGTGCCAGCAGCCCGGGGACATTTGGCTACACCTTC.

The genes are TRBV7-8 and TRBJ1-1; D gene ambiguous. This CDR3 is built from 14 residues. The germline V gene has CDR1 SGHVS and CDR2 FQNEAQ. Trimming took off 0 bases at V and 4 bases at J, with 9 bases between the two ends. The chain's CDR3 is CASSLAEGSTEAFF. CDR3 in DNA: TGTGCCAGCAGCTTAGCGGAGGGAAGCACTGAAGCTTTCTTT.

The chain uses TRBV5-4 and TRBJ2-5; D is uncertain. The V gene lost 4 bases and the J gene lost 4 bases, with 17 bases spanning the gap. Per germline, CDR1 SGHNT and CDR2 YYREEE (reference sequence). The CDR3 runs to 15 residues. In DNA, the CDR3 is TGTGCCAGCAGCCAAGACATCTCTCTGGGAGAGACCCAGTACTTC. As protein: CASSQDISLGETQYF.

The chain joins TRBV11-2 to TRBJ1-6; TRBD1 might be the D (6 bases). This CDR3 comprises 15 residues. Germline CDR1 is SGHAT and CDR2 is FQNNGV. Trimming left V 4 bases short and J 10 bases short, with 17 bases between. CDR3 DNA sequence: TGTGCCAGCAGCTCGCTGACAGGCCTAGGATCACCCCTCCACTTT. This translates into CASSSLTGLGSPLHF. Based on the CDR3 plus reference TRBV11-2 and TRBJ1-6, the full variable domain is EAGVAQSPRYKIIEKRQSVAFWCNPISGHATLYWYQQILGQGPKLLIQFQNNGVVDDSQLPKDRFSAERLKGVDSTLKIQPAKLEDSAVYLCASSSLTGLGSPLHFGNGTRLTVT.

This rearrangement joins TRBV5-4 to TRBJ2-3; 7 positions match TRBD2. CDR1 and CDR2 from the germline V gene are SGHNT and YYREEE (reference sequence). V shed 0 bases, J shed 2 bases, and the junction held 15 bases outside the gene matches. The CDR3 is made up of 19 amino acids. CDR3 nucleotide sequence: TGTGCCAGCAGCTTGGGCCGCGGGTCGCAGCGGGGAGTCACAGATACGCAGTATTTT. Translating gives CASSLGRGSQRGVTDTQYF.

This clone was detected a few times. The rearrangement uses TRBV2 and TRBJ2-1, with 8 bases fitting TRBD2. Germline values: CDR1 SNHLY, CDR2 FYNNEI. V was pared by 9 bases and J by 2 bases, with 9 bases of the junction left unmatched. CDR3 length equals 15 residues. This CDR3 is CASSGKGMPYNEQFF. As DNA, the CDR3 is TGTGCCAGTAGCGGGAAGGGGATGCCCTACAATGAGCAGTTCTTC. Variable domain in full (rest from reference TRBV2 and TRBJ2-1): EPEVTQTPSHQVTQMGQEVILRCVPISNHLYFYWYRQILGQKVEFLVSFYNNEISEKSEIFDDQFSVERPDGSNFTLKIRSTKLEDSAMYFCASSGKGMPYNEQFFGPGTRLTVL.